A selection of T cell receptor beta chains follows, all from one sample in a study of spatial heterogeneity in lung cancer. TCRdb re-analysed the 5' RACE reads in MiXCR, keeping a single row per CDR3 protein. The sample includes tens of thousands of distinct CDR3 sequences, about 7% of them seen just once. The input for sequencing was PBMCs, taken at surgery. The receptors derive from a female donor with early-stage non-small cell lung cancer. CDR3s include the opening cysteine and the closing phenylalanine or tryptophan. The order of the fields is J gene, clone size, D gene, V gene, CDR3 DNA, CDR3 protein. A D gene is named only where the DNA matches it firmly. The size field is filled for only some rows; it gives once, few, many or a size class.

TRBJ2-5	many	NA	TRBV7-2	TGTGCCAGCAGCTACTCTCCAGAGTACCAAGAGACCCAGTACTTC	CASSYSPEYQETQYF
TRBJ1-1	few	NA	TRBV7-8	TGTGCCAGCAGCCCCCGAGGAGGGAGGCCTGAAGCTTTCTTT	CASSPRGGRPEAFF
TRBJ2-3	many	NA	TRBV20-1	TGCAGTGCTCCGACAGAAGATACGCAGTATTTT	CSAPTEDTQYF
TRBJ2-7	many	NA	TRBV27	TGTGCCAGCAGCCTGCTCGGGACCATCTACGAGCAGTACTTC	CASSLLGTIYEQYF
TRBJ2-5	many	NA	TRBV5-1	TGCGCCAGCAGCTTTGAACAAGAGACCCAGTACTTC	CASSFEQETQYF
TRBJ2-1	NA	NA	TRBV7-6	TGTGCCAGCAGCACATCAACGGGTATTGACAGCTCCTACAATGAGCAGTTCTTC	CASSTSTGIDSSYNEQFF
TRBJ2-5	NA	NA	TRBV20-1	TGCAGTGCAGGAGCCCTGGGCGGGACTGGGACCCAGTACTTC	CSAGALGGTGTQYF
TRBJ2-7	many	TRBD2	TRBV4-3	TGCGCCAGCAGCCAGGTTCTTTCCACCGGACTAGCGGGAGCCTACGAGCAGTACTTC	CASSQVLSTGLAGAYEQYF
TRBJ2-4	NA	TRBD2	TRBV7-6	TGTGCCAGCAGCCTGTACCCTAGCGGTAAAAACATTCAGTACTTC	CASSLYPSGKNIQYF
TRBJ2-3	many	TRBD2	TRBV30	TGTGCCTGGAGTGCTATAGCGGGAATGGATACGCAGTATTTT	CAWSAIAGMDTQYF
TRBJ2-7	NA	NA	TRBV20-1	TGCAGTGCTAGTTGGCGGCGAGAGCAGTACTTC	CSASWRREQYF
TRBJ2-7	many	NA	TRBV30	TGTGCCTGGAGTGGAGTGAACCAGGGAGCCTACGAGCAGTACTTC	CAWSGVNQGAYEQYF
TRBJ1-5	many	NA	TRBV2	TGTGCCAGCAGCGCAAGGAGCAATCAGCCCCAGCATTTT	CASSARSNQPQHF
TRBJ1-5	few	NA	TRBV20-1	TGCAGTGCTAGGGGGGCAGCGAATCAGCCCCAGCATTTT	CSARGAANQPQHF
TRBJ1-3	few	NA	TRBV5-1	TGCGCCAGCAGCGAGGGGTTACAGTCTGGAAACACCATATATTTT	CASSEGLQSGNTIYF
TRBJ1-2	many	NA	TRBV19	TGTGCCAGTACCCCTGACACGAACTATGGCTACACCTTC	CASTPDTNYGYTF
TRBJ2-7	medium-sized	NA	TRBV4-1	TGCGCCAGCAGCCAAGGGACAGCGAACTACGAGCAGTACTTC	CASSQGTANYEQYF
TRBJ2-1	few	TRBD2	TRBV6-5	TGTGCCAGCAGTTCATTAGCGGGAGTCGGAAATGATGAGCAGTTCTTC	CASSSLAGVGNDEQFF
TRBJ2-1	many	NA	TRBV28	TGTGCCAGCAGTACTACAGGGTTGAACTACAATGAGCAGTTCTTC	CASSTTGLNYNEQFF
TRBJ1-1	many	TRBD1	TRBV29-1	TGCAGCGTTGAAGGCGCCCCCCGGGACAGGGACAATGAAGCTTTCTTT	CSVEGAPRDRDNEAFF
TRBJ2-7	few	NA	TRBV5-1	TGCGCCAGCAGCTTGGGGCCGGGGCCCTCCTACGAGCAGTACTTC	CASSLGPGPSYEQYF
TRBJ2-7	few	NA	TRBV15	TGTGCCACCAGCAGAGATTTTGTTAACAGGCGGTACGAGCAGTACTTC	CATSRDFVNRRYEQYF
TRBJ2-7	few	NA	TRBV2	TGTGCCAGCAGGGTAGCAGGGGCGGAGGGGGAGCAGTACTTC	CASRVAGAEGEQYF
TRBJ2-1	many	TRBD2	TRBV20-1	TGCAGTGCTCCGGGACTAGCGGGAGGCTATAGCTCCTACAATGAGCAGTTCTTC	CSAPGLAGGYSSYNEQFF
TRBJ2-1	many	TRBD1	TRBV7-2	TGTGCCAGCAGTCAAGGGACAGCGTACAATGAGCAGTTCTTC	CASSQGTAYNEQFF
TRBJ1-3	NA	NA	TRBV18	TGTGCCAGCTCACCCGGCAGGGATGGAAGGAACACCATATATTTT	CASSPGRDGRNTIYF
TRBJ2-5	many	TRBD2	TRBV2	TGTGCCAGCAGTGGAGCGGGGGGGGTCCAAGAGACCCAGTACTTC	CASSGAGGVQETQYF
TRBJ2-1	many	TRBD2	TRBV28	TGTGCCACCCGCCTAGCGGGGGCGGGGTACAATGAGCAGTTCTTC	CATRLAGAGYNEQFF
TRBJ2-5	many	NA	TRBV4-3	TGCGCCAGCAGCCAAGAGTACGGGGCAGGACCCAAGACCCAGTACTTC	CASSQEYGAGPKTQYF
TRBJ1-4	many	NA	TRBV28	TGTGCCAGCAGTATATCAGGGGCGGTAAATGAAAAACTGTTTTTT	CASSISGAVNEKLFF
TRBJ1-6	few	TRBD1	TRBV6-5	TGTGCCAGCAGTTACGCAGGGGGGAATTCACCCCTCCACTTT	CASSYAGGNSPLHF
TRBJ2-1	many	NA	TRBV5-5	TGTGCCAGCACTAGGGGGGTAGGTGACTACAATGAGCAGTTCTTC	CASTRGVGDYNEQFF
TRBJ2-7	many	NA	TRBV20-1	TGCAGTGCTAGAGAAGGTTCCGGGAGTCCCGAGCAGTACTTC	CSAREGSGSPEQYF
TRBJ2-3	many	NA	TRBV12-3/TRBV12-4	TGTGCCAGCAGTTTAAAAACAGTTCTCCATGGGGATACGCAGTATTTT	CASSLKTVLHGDTQYF
TRBJ2-1	NA	NA	TRBV3-1	TGTGCCAGCAGCGCCGATGGGCTAGCTCTCAGCTCCTACAATGAGCAGTTCTTC	CASSADGLALSSYNEQFF
TRBJ2-7	few	NA	TRBV27	TGTGCCAGCAGAAAGAACCAGGAGTCCTACGAGCAGTACTTC	CASRKNQESYEQYF
TRBJ1-1	few	NA	TRBV6-6	TGTGCCACCAAACTCCCCGGCCCTGAAGCTTTCTTT	CATKLPGPEAFF
TRBJ2-7	many	NA	TRBV7-8	TGTGCCAGCAGCTTAGGCCTCGGCGGCTACGAGCAGTACTTC	CASSLGLGGYEQYF
TRBJ2-7	NA	NA	TRBV7-2	TGTGCCAGCAGCTCCAATAAAGGGCAGCCACACTTC	CASSSNKGQPHF
TRBJ2-5	NA	NA	TRBV2	TGTGCCAGCAGTGGACAGTCTCGGGGGGAGACCCAGTACTTC	CASSGQSRGETQYF
TRBJ2-2	many	NA	TRBV25-1	TGTGCCAGCAGTGAACTTAGGCGGGGTAACACCGGGGAGCTGTTTTTT	CASSELRRGNTGELFF
TRBJ1-2	NA	NA	TRBV5-1	TGCGCCAGCAGCTTGGATCCCCAGGCTAACTATGGCTACACCTTC	CASSLDPQANYGYTF